The present TCR beta chain was sequenced within a study of shared clonotypes between healthy human individuals. Germline V CDR1 and CDR2: SEHNR, FQNEAQ (reference sequence). The CDR3 sequence is 14 residues long. V dropped 5 bases and J dropped 5; count of bases not matched to a gene: 6. Clones were read by immunoSEQ multiplex PCR, and TCRdb kept only the in-frame ones, dropping some. This table holds some 2.1 million clones, roughly 96% found once. The specimen sequenced was naive CD4+ T cells sorted from blood. The subset: CD45RA+ positively selected. The genes are TRBV7-9 and TRBJ2-5, with 9 bases fitting TRBD1. The source of this sequence is a man between 18 and 29 years old in good health. In nucleotides, the CDR3 is TGTGCCAGCAGCCCGACAGGGGGTGGCGAGACCCAGTACTTC. This sequence encodes CASSPTGGGETQYF.